Each of the 27 T cell receptor beta chains below was sequenced from the same sample in a study of early T cells in non-severe SARS-CoV-2 infection. One entry per CDR3 protein, called by TCRdb with MiXCR from the 5' RACE reads. The sample holds under 45,000 distinct CDR3 sequences, 6% to 8% seen once. This material consisted of whole blood, taken at baseline. All receptors derive from an adult who was a healthcare worker with PCR-confirmed SARS-CoV-2 infection or an uninfected control (not recorded which).

This clonotype was recorded a few times. This rearrangement joins TRBV12-3 or TRBV12-4 to TRBJ2-2, with TRBD2 identical over 8 bases. The CDR3 runs 14 residues. The V and J ends lost 6 bases and 7 bases, in that order; junction bases with no gene match: 7. The CDR3 DNA follows: TGTGCCAGCAGATCGAGCGGGAGTATCGGGGAGCTGTTTTTT. This gives the protein CASRSSGSIGELFF.

Only a few counts were recorded for this clonotype. The genes are TRBV5-1 and TRBJ2-7; 10 nucleotides line up with TRBD2. The V gene end was trimmed by 4 bases and the J gene end by 2 bases; junction bases not matched to a gene: 0. CDR3 length equals 13 residues. The germline V gene has CDR1 SGHRS and CDR2 YFSETQ. Here the CDR3 DNA reads TGCGCCAGCAGCGGACTAGCGGCCTACGAGCAGTACTTC. Protein: CASSGLAAYEQYF.

The J gene is TRBJ1-1, the V gene TRBV5-1; the D is unclear. Germline assignment: CDR1 SGHRS and CDR2 YFSETQ. V was cut by 5 bases and J by 1 base, with 9 bases left in between. There are 13 residues in the CDR3. The CDR3 loop reads CASSSDGNTEAFF. In nucleotides, the CDR3 is TGCGCCAGCAGTTCCGACGGGAACACTGAAGCTTTCTTT.

The chain joins TRBV11-2 to TRBJ2-3; no reliable D call. Trimming shortened V by 2 bases and J by 3 bases, and 9 bases separated the two germline ends. The CDR3 contains 14 residues. The germline gives CDR1 SGHAT, CDR2 FQNNGV. The CDR3 is CASSLRSATDTQYF. As DNA, the CDR3 is TGTGCCAGCAGCTTACGGTCGGCGACAGATACGCAGTATTTT.

To note about this clonotype: This may arise from a read error, as a much more abundant clone is one base away. J is TRBJ2-1 and V is TRBV20-1; 9 positions match TRBD2. V shed 7 bases, J shed 10 bases, and the junction held 14 bases outside the gene matches. The CDR3 runs to 14 residues. Germline CDR1 DFQATT, CDR2 SNEGSKA (reference sequence). The CDR3 DNA follows: TGCAGTGATAGGGTCCCGGGACTAGCTGGGGAGCAGTTCTTC. The encoded protein is CSDRVPGLAGEQFF.

The gene calls are TRBV12-3 or TRBV12-4 and TRBJ1-2; no definite D call. The CDR3 is 13 residues long. Deletions cut 2 bases from V and 4 bases from J, with 8 bases between. The CDR3 region is CASSLLSTYGYTF. CDR3 bases: TGTGCCAGCAGTTTATTAAGTACCTATGGCTACACCTTC.

V gene TRBV11-2 combines with J gene TRBJ2-1; 9 bases fit TRBD2. The CDR3 covers 15 residues. Germline V gene lookup returns CDR1 SGHAT and CDR2 FQNNGV. V lost 6 bases, J lost 5 bases, and 8 bases stayed unmatched. CDR3 coding DNA: TGTGCCAGCAGATTACTAGCGGGTACCAACAATGAGCAGTTCTTC. Amino acids: CASRLLAGTNNEQFF.

This clonotype has at least ten counts. The chain is built from TRBV6-2 or TRBV6-3 and TRBJ2-7, with 9 bases aligning to TRBD1. V was clipped by 2 bases and J by 5 bases; unmatched bases: 4. This CDR3 comprises 14 residues. Germline V lookup: CDR1 MNHEY, CDR2 SVGEGT. The CDR3 reads CASSYLGQGNEQYF. Here the CDR3 DNA reads TGTGCCAGCAGTTACCTGGGACAGGGAAACGAGCAGTACTTC.

The CDR3 DNA follows: TGTGCCAGCAGCCGAGATAGGGGTGCCTATGGCTACACCTTC. It codes for CASSRDRGAYGYTF. The chain carries TRBV14 and TRBJ1-2, with D possibly being TRBD1 (5 bases). The CDR3 length is 14 residues. Germline V CDR1 and CDR2: SGHDN, FVKESK. V gave up 4 bases and J gave up 4 bases, with 13 bases separating them.

This clonotype was counted many times. The J gene is TRBJ1-3, the V gene TRBV6-6, with unresolved D. V shed 6 bases and J shed 4 bases, with 7 bases lying between them. Germline V gene sequence: CDR1 MNHNY, CDR2 SVGAGI (reference sequence). The CDR3 extends over 12 amino acids. CDR3 coding DNA: TGTGCCAGCAGCCTAGCCGGAAACACCATATATTTT. Translating it yields CASSLAGNTIYF.

V and J are TRBV5-4 and TRBJ2-3; 9 bases agree with TRBD2. This CDR3 comprises 12 residues. J was trimmed by 10 bases and V by 4 bases; bases with no gene match: 4. Germline CDR1 and CDR2: SGHNT and YYREEE (reference sequence). CDR3 residues: CASSLRTSAQYF. CDR3 DNA sequence: TGTGCCAGCAGCCTTCGGACTAGCGCGCAGTATTTT.

The rearrangement uses TRBV7-3 and TRBJ2-1, with 10 positions matching TRBD2. V trimming: 4 bases; J trimming: 4 bases; junction bases outside the gene matches: 4. The CDR3 has 15 amino acids. Looked up from germline, CDR1 is SGHTA and CDR2 is FQGTGA. The CDR3 coding sequence is TGTGCCAGCAGCTCTTATAGCGGGGGGTACAATGAGCAGTTCTTC. Its translation: CASSSYSGGYNEQFF.

The rearrangement uses TRBV6-5 and TRBJ2-1; perhaps D is TRBD1 or TRBD2 (5 bases each). Trimming removed 2 bases at V and 0 bases at J, with 11 bases between. Germline V gene data show CDR1 as MNHEY and CDR2 as SVGAGI. CDR3 length: 16 amino acids. CDR3 sequence (DNA): TGTGCCAGCAGTTACGAGGGGAGAAGCTCCTACAATGAGCAGTTCTTC. Amino acids: CASSYEGRSSYNEQFF.

This clonotype appeared many times. The chain combines TRBV19 with TRBJ1-5; TRBD1 might be the D (6 bases). Germline V gene sequence: CDR1 LNHDA, CDR2 SQIVND (reference sequence). Deletions cut 4 bases from V and 0 bases from J, with 16 bases between. The CDR3 covers 17 residues. CDR3 DNA: TGTGCCAGTAGTACCCTGGACAGTCGTTATAGCAATCAGCCCCAGCATTTT. Encoded protein: CASSTLDSRYSNQPQHF.

This clonotype was observed at least ten times. The chain employs TRBV5-5 and TRBJ2-2; weak D call: TRBD2 (5 bases). The V gene lost 4 bases and the J gene lost 4 bases, with 17 bases spanning the gap. The CDR3 length is 16 residues. CDR1 and CDR2 (germline): SGHKS, YYEKEE (reference sequence). This CDR3 reads CASSQWKSRGTGELFF. The CDR3 coding sequence is TGTGCCAGCAGCCAATGGAAATCTCGGGGCACCGGGGAGCTGTTTTTT.

The chain joins TRBV6-2 or TRBV6-3 to TRBJ2-5, with TRBD2 matching 9 bases. Trimming removed 4 bases from V and 8 bases from J; junction bases left unmatched: 11. The CDR3 length is 15 residues. Germline CDR1 is MNHEY and CDR2 is SVGEGT. The CDR3 sequence is CASSLPRASGATQYF. In nucleotides, the CDR3 is TGTGCCAGCAGTTTACCCCGAGCTAGCGGGGCTACCCAGTACTTC.

This clonotype was seen a handful of times. The gene calls are TRBV20-1 and TRBJ2-3; D is ambiguous. V was shortened by 7 bases and J by 5 bases, with 16 bases between the two germline ends. This CDR3 is built from 13 residues. CDR1 is DFQATT and CDR2 is SNEGSKA in the germline V gene (reference sequence). The CDR3 DNA sequence: TGCAGTGTCACCCCCGGCTGGGGAGATACGCAGTATTTT. Protein sequence: CSVTPGWGDTQYF.

This chain joins TRBV6-1 and TRBJ1-6; maybe TRBD1 (6 bases). The germline V gene encodes CDR1 MNHNS and CDR2 SASEGT. The germline V and J ends were trimmed by 6 bases and 7 bases, with 25 bases remaining between them. The CDR3 is made up of 18 amino acids. The DNA for the CDR3 is TGTGCCAGCAGAGCGTTAGGCCCGGGACACCAACGAAATTCACCCCTCCACTTT. Protein product: CASRALGPGHQRNSPLHF.

This clonotype showed up many times. The chain couples TRBV7-2 to TRBJ2-1; D unresolved. V was shortened by 5 bases and J by 0 bases, with 11 bases between the two germline ends. Germline loops: CDR1 SGHTA, CDR2 FQGNSA. The CDR3 length is 15 residues. The CDR3 nucleotides read TGTGCCAGCAGCCGTAGTTTCAGCTCCTACAATGAGCAGTTCTTC. This codes for CASSRSFSSYNEQFF.

In this sample, this clonotype turned up a few times. The chain employs TRBV10-3 and TRBJ1-5, with no clear D. The V gene lost 6 bases and the J gene lost 7 bases, with 13 bases spanning the gap. Germline V gene data show CDR1 as ENHRY and CDR2 as SYGVKD. The CDR3 consists of 13 residues. This CDR3 is CAISRSGGQPQHF. CDR3 nucleotide sequence: TGTGCCATCAGCCGATCGGGCGGCCAGCCCCAGCATTTT.

This clonotype has at least ten counts. The chain joins TRBV19 to TRBJ2-2; D not resolved. Between the trimmed V and J ends, which lost 7 bases and 6 bases, there was a span of 6 bases. The CDR3 has 11 amino acids. Germline V CDR1 and CDR2: LNHDA, SQIVND (reference sequence). CDR3 bases: TGTGCCAGTAAAATTTCCGGGGAGCTGTTTTTT. Translated, it gives CASKISGELFF.

The chain recombines TRBV4-2 with TRBJ2-7; 11 nucleotides agree with TRBD2. There are 15 residues in the CDR3. From germline, CDR1 is LGHNA and CDR2 YNFKEQ. V gave up 4 bases and J gave up 2 bases; unmatched junction bases: 4. CDR3 amino acids: CASSRETSGAYEQYF. The CDR3, as DNA: TGTGCCAGCAGCCGAGAGACTAGCGGGGCCTACGAGCAGTACTTC.

This clonotype was recorded many times. This chain connects TRBV6-2 or TRBV6-3 to TRBJ1-6, with TRBD1 matching 8 bases. With V trimmed by 4 bases and J by 8 bases, 10 bases remained unmatched. The length of the CDR3 is 16 residues. CDR1 is MNHEY, CDR2 SVGEGT, per germline. The CDR3 DNA reads as TGTGCCAGCAGTTCCCTAGCGCAGGGGGCTGATTCACCCCTCCACTTT. It specifies CASSSLAQGADSPLHF.

This clonotype was recorded at least ten times. V usage is TRBV7-2 and J usage is TRBJ2-7, with D possibly matching TRBD2 (6 bases). Trimming left V 5 bases short and J 2 bases short, with 10 bases between. Germline values: CDR1 SGHTA, CDR2 FQGNSA. This CDR3 region has 13 residues. Here the CDR3 DNA reads TGTGCCAGCAGCATTAGCGGAGCCTACGAGCAGTACTTC. Translating gives CASSISGAYEQYF.

The chain joins TRBV5-1 to TRBJ2-5; 13 nucleotides match TRBD2. Germline V gene lookup returns CDR1 SGHRS and CDR2 YFSETQ. The V and J ends lost 2 bases and 4 bases, in that order; junction bases with no gene match: 2. This CDR3 is 15 amino acids long. CDR3 region: CASSLGTSGIETQYF. CDR3 sequence (DNA): TGCGCCAGCAGCTTAGGGACTAGCGGGATAGAGACCCAGTACTTC.

The gene calls are TRBV7-6 and TRBJ2-1; 15 bases are shared with TRBD2. Germline V CDR1 and CDR2: SGHVS, FNYEAQ. This CDR3 is built from 21 residues. The trim removed 5 bases at V and 1 base at J, leaving 15 bases unmatched. CDR3 DNA: TGTGCCAGCAGCGTGGAGGCGGGACTAGCGGGAGGTAGTGTGTCCTACAATGAGCAGTTCTTC. It codes for CASSVEAGLAGGSVSYNEQFF. Combining the CDR3 with reference TRBV7-6 and TRBJ2-1 gives the whole variable domain GAGVSQSPRYKVTKRGQDVALRCDPISGHVSLYWYRQALGQGPEFLTYFNYEAQQDKSGLPNDRFSAERPEGSISTLTIQRTEQRDSAMYRCASSVEAGLAGGSVSYNEQFFGPGTRLTVL.

The table lists this clonotype with a few counts. The rearrangement uses TRBV10-3 and TRBJ1-2; tentatively, D is TRBD1 (5 bases). The CDR3 contains 13 residues. The ends were cut back, 10 bases at V and 8 bases at J, with 20 bases in the middle. Germline loops: CDR1 ENHRY, CDR2 SYGVKD. CDR3 in DNA: TGTGCCACCAGGGAGAGTCTCCTATACGGCTACACCTTC. Protein: CATRESLLYGYTF.